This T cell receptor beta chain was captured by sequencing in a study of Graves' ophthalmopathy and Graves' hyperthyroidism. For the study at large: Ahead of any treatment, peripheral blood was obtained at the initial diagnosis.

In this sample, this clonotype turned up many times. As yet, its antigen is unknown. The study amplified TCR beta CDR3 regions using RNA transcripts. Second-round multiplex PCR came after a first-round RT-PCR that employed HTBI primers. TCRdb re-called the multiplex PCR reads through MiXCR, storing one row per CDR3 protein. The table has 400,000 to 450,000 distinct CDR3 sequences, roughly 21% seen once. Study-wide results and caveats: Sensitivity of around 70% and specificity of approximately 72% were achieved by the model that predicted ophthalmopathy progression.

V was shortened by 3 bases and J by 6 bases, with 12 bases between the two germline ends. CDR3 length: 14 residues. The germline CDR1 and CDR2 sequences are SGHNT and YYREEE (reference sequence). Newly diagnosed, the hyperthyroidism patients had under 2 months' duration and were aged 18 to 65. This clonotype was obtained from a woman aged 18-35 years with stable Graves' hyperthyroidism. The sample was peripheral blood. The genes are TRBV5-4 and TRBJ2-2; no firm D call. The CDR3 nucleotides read TGTGCCAGCAGCTCCTCTAGTGTTTCCGGGGAGCTGTTTTTT. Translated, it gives CASSSSSVSGELFF.